What follows are 26 T cell receptor beta chains derived from one specimen sequenced in a study of blood T cell repertoires in COVID-19. Method: immunoSEQ multiplex PCR; TCRdb's copy keeps in-frame clones and lacks some. The sample has 300,000 to 400,000 clones, around 87% seen once. Sequencing used peripheral blood. These receptors originate from a woman in her forties or fifties with COVID-19, enrolled during active disease.

CDR3 sequence: CASSWLAYEQYF. The CDR3 DNA reads TGTGCCAGCAGCTGGCTGGCCTACGAGCAGTACTTC. V usage is TRBV11-2 and J usage is TRBJ2-7; D remains ambiguous. The germline V gene has CDR1 SGHAT and CDR2 FQNNGV. The CDR3 extends over 12 amino acids. The germline V and J ends were trimmed by 4 bases and 2 bases, with 6 bases remaining between them.

This rearrangement joins TRBV27 to TRBJ2-1; TRBD2 matches 8 bases. Germline V gene data show CDR1 as MNHEY and CDR2 as SMNVEV (reference sequence). This CDR3 region has 18 residues. J was trimmed by 3 bases and V by 4 bases; bases with no gene match: 14. The CDR3 DNA sequence: TGTGCCAGCAGTTGGTGGTGGGGTTCGGGAGGGAGCTACAATGAGCAGTTCTTC. The encoded protein is CASSWWWGSGGSYNEQFF.

The chain recombines TRBV15 with TRBJ2-3, with D possibly matching TRBD2 (6 bases). The CDR3 extends over 17 amino acids. V was shortened by 7 bases and J by 3 bases, with 23 bases between the two germline ends. Germline CDR1 is LNHNV and CDR2 is YYDKDF (reference sequence). DNA for the CDR3: TGTGCCACCAAGAAAATCCCGGGACTCGAGCGAACAGATACGCAGTATTTT. Residues: CATKKIPGLERTDTQYF.

The chain has TRBV30 and TRBJ2-3, with 15 bases lining up with TRBD2. The CDR3 consists of 19 residues. The germline V gene encodes CDR1 GTSNPN and CDR2 SVGIG (reference sequence). V was pared by 3 bases and J by 4 bases, with 14 bases of the junction left unmatched. CDR3 in amino acids: CAWRANLGTSGRRADTQYF. CDR3 nucleotides: TGTGCCTGGAGAGCAAACCTCGGGACTAGCGGGAGGCGAGCAGATACGCAGTATTTT.

The V call is TRBV12-5, the J call TRBJ2-3; 8 bases are shared with TRBD2. The CDR3 is made up of 18 amino acids. Germline V lookup: CDR1 LGHNT, CDR2 FRNRAP. V lost 2 bases, J lost 0 bases, and 10 bases stayed unmatched. CDR3 residues: CASGLSLAGRPSTDTQYF. As DNA, the CDR3 is TGTGCTAGTGGTTTGTCCCTAGCGGGTAGGCCTAGCACAGATACGCAGTATTTT.

Worth noting for this clone: The sample contains more than one DNA sequence encoding this CDR3. V is TRBV6-2 or TRBV6-3 and J is TRBJ2-7, with a weak D call TRBD1 (5 bases). There are 14 residues in the CDR3. CDR1 is MNHEY, CDR2 SVGEGT, per germline. Trimming removed 0 bases at V and 3 bases at J, with 9 bases between. The CDR3 nucleotides are TGTGCCAGCAGTTACTCAGCAGGGTTCTACGAGCAGTACTTC. Residues: CASSYSAGFYEQYF.

This clone has just a few counts. This rearrangement joins TRBV5-1 to TRBJ2-2; TRBD1 matches at 7 bases. CDR3 length: 16 amino acids. Germline-derived CDR1 and CDR2 are SGHRS and YFSETQ. V lost 2 bases to trimming and J lost 0 bases; unmatched junction nucleotides: 4. DNA of the CDR3: TGCGCCAGCAGCTTTTCCGGGACAGCGAACACCGGGGAGCTGTTTTTT. Its protein product is CASSFSGTANTGELFF.

This chain links TRBV10-3 with TRBJ2-7, with TRBD2 matching 12 bases. The germline CDR1 and CDR2 sequences are ENHRY and SYGVKD. V shed 7 bases and J 4 bases; nucleotides not matched to a gene: 17. CDR3 size: 18 residues. CDR3 in amino acids: CAITPGQETSGSTYEQYF. CDR3 DNA: TGTGCCATCACCCCGGGACAGGAGACTAGCGGGAGTACTTACGAGCAGTACTTC.

J is TRBJ1-3 and V is TRBV7-6; a possible D gene is TRBD1 (5 bases). Germline CDR1 reads SGHVS; CDR2 reads FNYEAQ. V lost 4 bases, J lost 3 bases, and 16 bases lay in between. CDR3 length: 16 amino acids. Here the CDR3 reads CASSSPSLDSGNTIYF. CDR3 coding DNA: TGTGCCAGCAGCTCCCCATCCTTAGACAGTGGAAACACCATATATTTT.

This clone was detected only once. The genes are TRBV6-5 and TRBJ2-2, with D tentatively TRBD1 (6 bases). CDR3 length equals 14 residues. V was clipped by 2 bases and J by 4 bases, with 8 bases between them. The V gene's germline CDR1 is MNHEY and CDR2 SVGAGI. CDR3 loop: CASSYAQGTGELFF. DNA for the CDR3: TGTGCCAGCAGTTACGCACAGGGCACCGGGGAGCTGTTTTTT.

V gene TRBV19 combines with J gene TRBJ2-1; 7 bases are a match to TRBD2. Trimming at V came to 3 bases and at J to 2 bases, leaving 4 bases not matched to a gene. The length of the CDR3 is 15 residues. The germline V gene encodes CDR1 LNHDA and CDR2 SQIVND (reference sequence). In DNA form, the CDR3 reads TGTGCCAGTAGTATGGGCGGGAGTCCCTACAATGAGCAGTTCTTC. Translation: CASSMGGSPYNEQFF.

V is TRBV7-2 and J is TRBJ2-7; tentatively, D is TRBD2 (6 bases). Trimming took off 5 bases at V and 5 bases at J, with 16 bases between the two ends. Germline V gives CDR1 SGHTA, CDR2 FQGNSA. The CDR3 is 14 amino acids. CDR3 in amino acids: CASSAGSSKHEQYF. The CDR3 bases are TGTGCCAGCAGCGCCGGGAGCTCAAAGCACGAGCAGTACTTC.

The chain joins TRBV6-2 or TRBV6-3 to TRBJ2-3; D may be TRBD1 (5 bases). The CDR3 is made up of 15 amino acids. CDR1 and CDR2 (germline): MNHEY, SVGEGT. V lost 5 bases and J lost 1, with 13 bases in between. The CDR3 sequence: CASSTGRRGTDTQYF. In DNA form, the CDR3 reads TGTGCCAGCAGTACCGGACGCAGGGGCACAGATACGCAGTATTTT.

This chain links TRBV27 with TRBJ2-1; 9 bases map to TRBD2. Germline assignment: CDR1 MNHEY and CDR2 SMNVEV (reference sequence). There are 18 residues in the CDR3. V shed 11 bases and J 5 bases; nucleotides not matched to a gene: 22. This CDR3 is CAVDKLGLAGDRDNEQFF. As DNA, the CDR3 is TGTGCCGTAGATAAACTTGGGTTAGCGGGAGATCGGGACAATGAGCAGTTCTTC.

CDR3 amino acids: CASSASAYNEQFF. Here the CDR3 DNA reads TGTGCCAGCAGCGCCAGCGCTTACAATGAGCAGTTCTTC. The chain carries TRBV7-6 and TRBJ2-1; D is ambiguous. Germline CDR1 reads SGHVS; CDR2 reads FNYEAQ. The V and J ends lost 5 bases and 4 bases respectively, with 9 bases between them. This CDR3 comprises 13 residues.

The chain employs TRBV7-2 and TRBJ2-5, with 8 bases identical to TRBD2. The CDR3 totals 16 residues. Unmatched junction bases numbered 10, after V lost 3 bases and J lost 4 bases. CDR1 is SGHTA, CDR2 FQGNSA, per germline. CDR3 nucleotides: TGTGCCAGCAGCTTCGGCGGAGCGGGAGTATCAGAGACCCAGTACTTC. Its translation: CASSFGGAGVSETQYF. Looking up the rest from reference TRBV7-2 and TRBJ2-5 gives the full variable domain: GAGVSQSPSNKVTEKGKDVELRCDPISGHTALYWYRQSLGQGLEFLIYFQGNSAPDKSGLPSDRFSAERTGGSVSTLTIQRTQQEDSAVYLCASSFGGAGVSETQYFGPGTRLLVL.

This clone was recorded a few times. The chain employs TRBV5-1 and TRBJ2-7, with a tentative D call TRBD2 (6 bases). Per the germline V gene, CDR1 is SGHRS and CDR2 is YFSETQ. The ends were cut back, 0 bases at V and 4 bases at J, with 11 bases in the middle. The CDR3 runs to 14 residues. The CDR3 reads CASSLDGSKYEQYF. The DNA of the CDR3 is TGCGCCAGCAGCTTGGACGGGAGTAAGTACGAGCAGTACTTC.

The V and J genes are TRBV29-1 and TRBJ2-1, with D possibly TRBD1 on 6 matching bases. Trimming removed 4 bases from V and 0 bases from J, with 16 bases in between. Germline values: CDR1 SQVTM, CDR2 ANQGSEA. CDR3 length: 16 amino acids. The CDR3 bases are TGCAGCGTTGTGGATGACGGGACACCCTCCTACAATGAGCAGTTCTTC. Protein sequence: CSVVDDGTPSYNEQFF.

The V call is TRBV7-2, the J call TRBJ2-1, with D possibly TRBD2 on 6 matching bases. The CDR3 contains 16 residues. In germline, CDR1 is SGHTA, CDR2 FQGNSA. Trimming cost V 1 base and J 8 bases, with 18 bases left between them. CDR3 residues: CASSLGLAGGWYEQFF. The CDR3 DNA is TGTGCCAGCAGCTTAGGGCTAGCTGGGGGGTGGTATGAGCAGTTCTTC.

This clone came up once. The chain recombines TRBV7-9 with TRBJ1-1, with 11 bases lining up with TRBD1. V gave up 5 bases and J gave up 6 bases; unmatched junction bases: 5. Germline CDR1 reads SEHNR; CDR2 reads FQNEAQ (reference sequence). The CDR3 is 14 amino acids. Written as DNA, the CDR3 is TGTGCCAGCAGCACCGGACAGGGGGCTTCTGAAGCTTTCTTT. Its protein is CASSTGQGASEAFF.

The sample holds a few counts of this clone. The V gene is TRBV18, the J gene TRBJ1-2, with D maybe TRBD1 (5 bases). The CDR3 covers 14 residues. Germline CDR1 is KGHSH and CDR2 is LQKENI. V lost 3 bases, J lost 4 bases, and 12 bases lay in between. The CDR3 bases are TGTGCCAGCTCACCGTTGGACAACTCCTATGGCTACACCTTC. As protein: CASSPLDNSYGYTF.

In this sample, this clone turned up once. This rearrangement joins TRBV5-1 to TRBJ1-2; TRBD1 might be the D (5 bases). Trimming took off 4 bases at V and 2 bases at J, with 12 bases between the two ends. Germline CDR1 SGHRS, CDR2 YFSETQ. This CDR3 region has 14 residues. The DNA for the CDR3 is TGCGCCAGCAGCCATTCAGGGTGGAACTATGGCTACACCTTC. Amino acid sequence: CASSHSGWNYGYTF.

The chain links TRBV12-3 or TRBV12-4 to TRBJ2-7, with D uncertain. This CDR3 region has 13 residues. Deletions cut 3 bases from V and 7 bases from J, with 13 bases between. CDR3 nucleotide sequence: TGTGCCAGCAGTTTTGGGCCCCGCAAGGAGCAGTACTTC. Translated: CASSFGPRKEQYF.

The rearrangement links TRBV15 to TRBJ2-1; TRBD1 matches 10 bases. V was pared by 1 base and J by 6 bases, with 0 bases of the junction left unmatched. Germline values: CDR1 LNHNV, CDR2 YYDKDF (reference sequence). The CDR3 has 14 residues. DNA of the CDR3: TGTGCCACCAGCAGAGGGACAGGGGGCAATGAGCAGTTCTTC. Translation: CATSRGTGGNEQFF. The entire variable domain, with the rest obtained from reference TRBV15 and TRBJ2-1, is as follows: DAMVIQNPRYQVTQFGKPVTLSCSQTLNHNVMYWYQQKSSQAPKLLFHYYDKDFNNEADTPDNFQSRRPNTSFCFLDIRSPGLGDTAMYLCATSRGTGGNEQFFGPGTRLTVL.

The chain couples TRBV16 to TRBJ2-7; D is possibly TRBD2 (5 bases). Germline V lookup: CDR1 KGHSY, CDR2 FQNENV. V was pared by 2 bases and J by 0 bases, with 14 bases between. The CDR3 runs to 16 residues. CDR3 sequence: CASSQERRHSSYEQYF. The CDR3 DNA sequence: TGTGCCAGCAGCCAAGAGCGGCGGCACAGCTCCTACGAGCAGTACTTC.

In nucleotides, the CDR3 is TGTGCCAGCAGGGACACCGGGACAAACTATGGCTACACCTTC. It is translated as CASRDTGTNYGYTF. V is TRBV27 and J is TRBJ1-2; perhaps TRBD1 as D (6 bases). Germline CDR1 MNHEY, CDR2 SMNVEV (reference sequence). V was trimmed by 6 bases and J by 2 bases, leaving 13 bases between them. The CDR3 runs 14 residues.